This passage covers 27 T cell receptor beta chains from one sample sequenced in a study of CD8+CD57+ T cells in acquired aplastic anemia. Genomic DNA, serving as template, underwent TCR beta VDJ and CDR3 profiling. TCRdb reprocessed the reads via MiXCR and lists one record per CDR3 protein. Among approximately 380,000 distinct CDR3 sequences, 65% to 80% were seen once, and the ten largest hold less than 4%. The material sequenced was sorted CD4+, CD8+, or CD8+CD57+ T cells (not recorded which) from PBMCs. These receptors were collected from a human donor in good health, serving as a control.

The rearrangement links TRBV5-4 to TRBJ1-2, with TRBD1 matching 9 bases. V lost 4 bases to trimming and J lost 7 bases; unmatched junction nucleotides: 8. Germline lookup yields CDR1 SGHNT and CDR2 YYREEE (reference sequence). CDR3 length: 14 residues. CDR3 loop: CASSPQGQGVGYTF. CDR3 nucleotides: TGTGCCAGCAGCCCACAGGGACAGGGAGTTGGCTACACCTTC.

The chain uses TRBV24-1 and TRBJ2-5, with 10 bases fitting TRBD2. Germline V CDR1 and CDR2: KGHDR, SFDVKD. V lost 0 bases to trimming and J lost 5 bases; unmatched junction nucleotides: 8. This CDR3 has 17 amino acids. The CDR3 nucleotides are TGTGCCACCAGTGATTTGACGGCTAGCGGGAGAAGGGAGACCCAGTACTTC. Amino acid sequence: CATSDLTASGRRETQYF.

This sequence joins TRBV7-3 and TRBJ2-5; tentatively, D is TRBD1 (7 bases). Trimming shortened V by 10 bases and J by 6 bases, and 24 bases separated the two germline ends. Germline V lookup: CDR1 SGHTA, CDR2 FQGTGA. CDR3 size: 15 residues. CDR3 DNA sequence: TGTGCCACGGGGTTTGGAGGGGGCGATGAGCAGACCCAGTACTTC. It translates to CATGFGGGDEQTQYF.

This clonotype was seen more than once but under ten times. The chain combines TRBV15 with TRBJ1-2, with unresolved D. The CDR3 runs 15 residues. Trimming left V 0 bases short and J 0 bases short, with 8 bases between. Per the germline V gene, CDR1 is LNHNV and CDR2 is YYDKDF (reference sequence). Written as DNA, the CDR3 is TGTGCCACCAGCAGAGACGAAAGAGCTAACTATGGCTACACCTTC. Its protein product is CATSRDERANYGYTF. Filled out from reference TRBV15 and TRBJ1-2, the complete variable domain reads DAMVIQNPRYQVTQFGKPVTLSCSQTLNHNVMYWYQQKSSQAPKLLFHYYDKDFNNEADTPDNFQSRRPNTSFCFLDIRSPGLGDTAMYLCATSRDERANYGYTFGSGTRLTVV.

This clonotype was seen a few times. The chain recombines TRBV10-2 with TRBJ1-2; 9 positions match TRBD1. CDR1 and CDR2 from the germline V gene are WSHSY and SAAADI. The CDR3 extends over 13 amino acids. Losses at the gene ends were 6 bases for V and 6 bases for J; bases not matched to a gene: 5. The chain's CDR3 is CASRSGTGHGYTF. The CDR3 DNA sequence: TGCGCCAGCAGATCCGGGACAGGGCATGGCTACACCTTC.

The gene calls are TRBV7-2 and TRBJ2-7; 8 bases match TRBD1. The CDR3 covers 15 residues. CDR1 and CDR2 from the germline V gene are SGHTA and FQGNSA. V gave up 5 bases and J gave up 0 bases; unmatched junction bases: 6. CDR3 nucleotide sequence: TGTGCCAGCAGCCACCGGACAGGGACCTCCTACGAGCAGTACTTC. Translation gives CASSHRTGTSYEQYF.

A note on this clonotype: One end of the junction is discordant with germline, which a read error may explain. This chain uses TRBV7-9 with TRBJ1-6; D gene unclear. The CDR3 is made up of 13 amino acids. CDR1 is SEHNR, CDR2 FQNEAQ, per germline (reference sequence). Here the CDR3 DNA reads TGTGCTAGCAGCTTGAGATATTCCTCACCCCTCCACTTT. Translating it yields CASSLRYSSPLHF.

The genes are TRBV2 and TRBJ2-7; 8 bases are a match to TRBD1. Germline CDR1 reads SNHLY; CDR2 reads FYNNEI. This CDR3 contains 13 residues. The ends lost 3 bases at V and 5 bases at J; junction bases unmatched: 3. The CDR3 spells CASSEADRDEQYF. The CDR3 region has the DNA TGTGCCAGCAGTGAGGCGGACAGGGACGAGCAGTACTTC.

The genes are TRBV6-1 and TRBJ2-1; D gene ambiguous. The CDR3 is made up of 13 amino acids. The germline V gene encodes CDR1 MNHNS and CDR2 SASEGT. Trimming cost V 9 bases and J 10 bases, with 19 bases left between them. CDR3 loop: CARWVVKAWEQFF. CDR3 nucleotide sequence: TGTGCCAGATGGGTAGTAAAGGCCTGGGAGCAGTTCTTC.

J is TRBJ2-7 and V is TRBV7-2; D is uncertain. Deletions cut 1 base from V and 6 bases from J, with 19 bases between. The CDR3 is 16 amino acids. Germline V CDR1 and CDR2: SGHTA, FQGNSA. The CDR3 coding sequence is TGTGCCAGCAGCTTAGTCGGCCGCCGGGTGTTGGCCGAGCAGTACTTC. Translated: CASSLVGRRVLAEQYF.

The V gene is TRBV2, the J gene TRBJ2-1, with D maybe TRBD1 (5 bases). The length of the CDR3 is 13 residues. Looked up from germline, CDR1 is SNHLY and CDR2 is FYNNEI. The ends were cut back, 3 bases at V and 9 bases at J, with 12 bases in the middle. The CDR3 loop reads CASSESREGEQFF. In DNA form, the CDR3 reads TGTGCCAGCAGTGAGAGCAGGGAAGGTGAGCAGTTCTTC.

The rearrangement uses TRBV7-2 and TRBJ2-1, with no clear D. The V and J ends lost 0 bases and 4 bases respectively, with 4 bases between them. CDR1 is SGHTA and CDR2 is FQGNSA in the germline V gene. CDR3 length: 13 residues. The CDR3 DNA reads TGTGCCAGCAGCTTAGCGCAGTACAATGAGCAGTTCTTC. Translation gives CASSLAQYNEQFF.

The V call is TRBV10-3, the J call TRBJ2-2, with D uncertain. V dropped 4 bases and J dropped 0 bases, with 6 bases sitting between them. This CDR3 is 14 amino acids long. Germline-derived CDR1 and CDR2 are ENHRY and SYGVKD. The CDR3 DNA sequence: TGTGCCATCAGTGCTTCCTCGAACACCGGGGAGCTGTTTTTT. Translation: CAISASSNTGELFF.

J is TRBJ2-5 and V is TRBV20-1; 12 nucleotides match TRBD2. Germline V lookup: CDR1 DFQATT, CDR2 SNEGSKA (reference sequence). The CDR3 is 15 amino acids. J lost 9 bases, V lost 3 bases, and 11 bases had no gene match. CDR3 amino acids: CSASVTSGGPSPQYF. CDR3 nucleotides: TGCAGTGCTAGTGTAACTAGCGGGGGGCCCTCTCCCCAGTACTTC.

This clonotype was found many times. The chain couples TRBV14 to TRBJ2-7, with 9 bases lining up with TRBD1. CDR1 SGHDN and CDR2 FVKESK come from the germline V gene. The CDR3 totals 15 residues. Unmatched junction bases numbered 8, after V lost 5 bases and J lost 3 bases. CDR3 DNA sequence: TGTGCCAGCAGCACTCCCGGGACAGGGATCTACGAGCAGTACTTC. Residues: CASSTPGTGIYEQYF.

Turning to this clonotype: A read error may account for a junction end that differs from germline. This sequence joins TRBV5-5 and TRBJ2-7; 7 bases fit TRBD1. The CDR3 is 15 residues long. CDR1 is SGHKS, CDR2 YYEKEE, per germline (reference sequence). The CDR3 DNA reads TGCGCCAGCAGCCGCCAGGAAAGGGGGCTCGACGAGCAGTACTTC. Encoded protein: CASSRQERGLDEQYF.

As concerns this clonotype: At one boundary the junction diverges from the germline segment, which might be a read error. The chain joins TRBV9 to TRBJ1-2; perhaps TRBD1 as D (5 bases). CDR3 size: 13 residues. CDR1 is SGDLS, CDR2 YYNGEE, per germline. CDR3 region: CASSVDRKYDYTF. CDR3 DNA: TGTGCCAGCAGCGTAGACAGGAAGTATGACTACACCTTC.

This chain uses TRBV10-3 with TRBJ1-4; tentative D call: TRBD1 (5 bases). Per germline, CDR1 ENHRY and CDR2 SYGVKD. V lost 9 bases to trimming and J lost 10 bases, with 21 bases between them. The CDR3 spans 14 residues. The CDR3 DNA is TGTGCCATTCCCATGCCACCACAGGCTGGAAAACTGTTTTTT. This gives the protein CAIPMPPQAGKLFF.

The chain recombines TRBV5-4 with TRBJ2-7; 14 nucleotides align to TRBD2. Looked up from germline, CDR1 is SGHNT and CDR2 is YYREEE (reference sequence). The CDR3 sequence is 16 residues long. Trimming cost V 6 bases and J 7 bases; bases outside gene matches: 12. The CDR3 bases are TGTGCCAGCAACAGGGGACTAGCGGGGGATACGTGGGAGCAGTACTTC. It translates to CASNRGLAGDTWEQYF.

The V and J genes are TRBV7-2 and TRBJ2-7; TRBD1 matches 10 bases. This CDR3 contains 15 residues. The germline V gene has CDR1 SGHTA and CDR2 FQGNSA. Losses at the gene ends were 4 bases for V and 7 bases for J; bases not matched to a gene: 10. For the CDR3, the DNA is TGTGCCAGCAGCTCTAAGGGACAGGGGCTTTGGGAGCAGTACTTC. This encodes CASSSKGQGLWEQYF.

This clonotype has only a few counts. The junction differs from germline at one of its ends, possibly a read error. The genes are TRBV7-2 and TRBJ1-5, with D unclear. This CDR3 is built from 14 residues. The germline V gene encodes CDR1 SGHTA and CDR2 FQGNSA. The CDR3 spells CASSLAVNYEQYFF. The CDR3 DNA sequence: TGTGCCAGCAGCTTAGCCGTCAACTACGAGCAGTACTTCTTT.

The J gene is TRBJ2-3, the V gene TRBV3-1; 14 bases match TRBD2. The germline V gene has CDR1 LGHDT and CDR2 YNNKEL (reference sequence). V shed 2 bases and J 3 bases; nucleotides not matched to a gene: 7. The CDR3 runs 18 residues. In DNA form, the CDR3 reads TGTGCCAGCAGCCAACCGAAGGGACTAGCGGGGGCGACAGATACGCAGTATTTT. Amino acid sequence: CASSQPKGLAGATDTQYF.

Turning to this clonotype: Mismatch with germline at one junction end may stem from a read error. The V and J genes are TRBV7-3 and TRBJ2-7; D gene unclear. This CDR3 contains 14 residues. Germline CDR1 is SGHTA and CDR2 is FQGTGA. In nucleotides, the CDR3 is TGTGCCAGCAGTTTAAGTGTCAGGAACTACGACCAGTACTTC. It yields the protein CASSLSVRNYDQYF. The variable domain in full, with the rest retrieved from reference TRBV7-3 and TRBJ2-7, is GAGVSQTPSNKVTEKGKYVELRCDPISGHTALYWYRQSLGQGPEFLIYFQGTGAADDSGLPNDRFFAVRPEGSVSTLKIQRTERGDSAVYLCASSLSVRNYDQYFGPGTRLTVT.

The J gene is TRBJ2-3, the V gene TRBV10-3, with TRBD2 as a possible D gene (6 bases). This CDR3 is 14 amino acids long. Germline V lookup: CDR1 ENHRY, CDR2 SYGVKD. Trimming stripped 4 bases from V and 0 bases from J, with 8 bases between. The CDR3 DNA follows: TGTGCCATCAGTGTGACTAGAAGCACAGATACGCAGTATTTT. Amino acids: CAISVTRSTDTQYF.

The genes are TRBV19 and TRBJ1-2, with D tentatively TRBD1 (5 bases). This CDR3 has 12 amino acids. V was cut by 10 bases and J by 8 bases, with 17 bases left in between. Germline loops: CDR1 LNHDA, CDR2 SQIVND (reference sequence). The CDR3 is CATPRDLNGYTF. CDR3 DNA sequence: TGTGCCACCCCCAGGGACCTGAACGGCTACACCTTC.

There are many counts of this clonotype. A read error may account for a junction end that differs from germline. The rearrangement links TRBV7-2 to TRBJ2-1, with D perhaps being TRBD1 or TRBD2 (5 bases each). Per germline, CDR1 SGHTA and CDR2 FQGNSA. The CDR3 has 15 amino acids. This CDR3 is CASGTPGAPYNEQLF. The CDR3 bases are TGTGCCAGCGGTACCCCCGGGGCCCCCTACAATGAGCAGCTCTTC.

This clonotype was observed many times. The chain employs TRBV20-1 and TRBJ2-1; 12 nucleotides agree with TRBD2. Germline V lookup: CDR1 DFQATT, CDR2 SNEGSKA (reference sequence). The CDR3 covers 15 residues. With 6 bases clipped from V and 8 bases from J, the junction kept 11 bases outside the gene matches. Written as DNA, the CDR3 is TGCAGTGCCCTCCCCCCTAGCGGGGGGGGGTATGAGCAGTTCTTC. This codes for CSALPPSGGGYEQFF.